The 17 T cell receptor beta chains below come from one sample, sequenced in a study of T cell repertoires in cytomegalovirus infection. Their antigens remain unidentified. TCRdb itself ran the reads through MiXCR, one entry per CDR3 protein. The sample yields 69,000 or so distinct CDR3 sequences, 25% to 30% seen once. The sample here was CD8+ T cells from cultured PBMCs, taken from culture after CMV antigen stimulation. These TCRs come from a human donor in good health (CMV status not recorded). Some clones in this sample may be carry-over from other donors' samples.

Points on this clonotype: The germline gene is not matched at one end of the junction; a read error may be the cause. The rearrangement joins TRBV7-6 to TRBJ1-1; 7 bases line up with TRBD1. In germline, CDR1 is SGHVS, CDR2 FNYEAQ. CDR3 length equals 12 residues. The CDR3 spells CANSKRTGEAFF. As DNA, the CDR3 is TGTGCCAACAGCAAGCGGACAGGCGAAGCTTTCTTT.

The rearrangement uses TRBV5-6 and TRBJ1-1; the match to TRBD1 covers 9 bases. This CDR3 is built from 18 residues. The trim removed 2 bases at V and 5 bases at J, leaving 16 bases unmatched. CDR1 and CDR2 (germline): SGHDT, YYEEEE. The CDR3 region is CASSLPIRRTGVRTEAFF. The CDR3 bases are TGTGCCAGCAGCTTACCCATCCGTCGGACAGGGGTAAGGACTGAAGCTTTCTTT.

This sequence joins TRBV11-2 and TRBJ2-7; 9 nucleotides line up with TRBD2. The germline gives CDR1 SGHAT, CDR2 FQNNGV. V lost 0 bases and J lost 5; bases outside the gene matches: 2. The CDR3 totals 14 residues. The CDR3 DNA sequence: TGTGCCAGCAGCTTAGAAAGGACTAGCGACGAGCAGTACTTC. It translates to CASSLERTSDEQYF. Combining the CDR3 with reference TRBV11-2 and TRBJ2-7 gives the whole variable domain EAGVAQSPRYKIIEKRQSVAFWCNPISGHATLYWYQQILGQGPKLLIQFQNNGVVDDSQLPKDRFSAERLKGVDSTLKIQPAKLEDSAVYLCASSLERTSDEQYFGPGTRLTVT.

This clonotype appeared many times. The V call is TRBV12-3 or TRBV12-4, the J call TRBJ2-2, with a weak D call TRBD2 (5 bases). V dropped 6 bases and J dropped 4 bases, with 15 bases sitting between them. This CDR3 has 15 residues. The CDR3 loop reads CASRSSGFSTGELFF. The CDR3 nucleotides are TGTGCCAGCAGGTCCTCGGGGTTCTCCACCGGGGAGCTGTTTTTT.

The chain combines TRBV7-7 with TRBJ2-5; D not certain. Germline assignment: CDR1 SSHAT and CDR2 FNYEAQ (reference sequence). V shed 1 base and J shed 3 bases, with 21 bases lying between them. This CDR3 region has 18 residues. Written as DNA, the CDR3 is TGTGCCAGCAGCTTAGGACCAACGGCTCCCCCGGCCGAAGAGACCCAGTACTTC. Protein product: CASSLGPTAPPAEETQYF.

The J gene is TRBJ1-1, the V gene TRBV28, with a tentative D call TRBD1 (5 bases). The V end was cut by 3 bases, the J end by 8 bases, with 13 bases between. Germline V gene data show CDR1 as MDHEN and CDR2 as SYDVKM. The CDR3 totals 13 residues. The chain's CDR3 is CASSLTQGMEAFF. In DNA form, the CDR3 reads TGTGCCAGCAGTTTGACCCAGGGTATGGAAGCTTTCTTT. Based on the CDR3 plus reference TRBV28 and TRBJ1-1, the full variable domain is DVKVTQSSRYLVKRTGEKVFLECVQDMDHENMFWYRQDPGLGLRLIYFSYDVKMKEKGDIPEGYSVSREKKERFSLILESASTNQTSMYLCASSLTQGMEAFFGQGTRLTVV.

Notes on this clonotype: The junction differs from germline at one of its ends, possibly a read error. This rearrangement joins TRBV4-3 to TRBJ2-7, with D unresolved. CDR1 and CDR2 (germline): LGHNA, YSLEER. CDR3 size: 13 residues. CDR3 bases: TGCGCCAGCAGCCAAGGGCACTCCGACGAGCAGTACTTC. Its translation is CASSQGHSDEQYF.

J is TRBJ2-5 and V is TRBV15; 10 nucleotides line up with TRBD1. The ends lost 4 bases at V and 5 bases at J; junction bases unmatched: 10. The CDR3 covers 16 residues. Germline CDR1 is LNHNV and CDR2 is YYDKDF (reference sequence). DNA for the CDR3: TGTGCCACCAGCACAACGGGACAGGGGATGACGGAGACCCAGTACTTC. It is translated as CATSTTGQGMTETQYF.

In its sample, this clonotype was seen once. V gene TRBV29-1 combines with J gene TRBJ1-1; D is perhaps TRBD1 (5 bases). V was clipped by 2 bases and J by 4 bases, with 14 bases between them. This CDR3 comprises 14 residues. CDR1 is SQVTM and CDR2 is ANQGSEA in the germline V gene. CDR3 sequence reads: CSVEKGRVVTEAFF. Written as DNA, the CDR3 is TGCAGCGTTGAAAAAGGCAGGGTGGTCACTGAAGCTTTCTTT.

This clonotype was observed a single time. The chain carries TRBV6-5 and TRBJ2-1; TRBD2 matches at 13 bases. The CDR3 has 20 residues. After removal of 8 bases from V and 1 base from J, the junction contained 17 bases not matched to a gene. Germline V gene sequence: CDR1 MNHEY, CDR2 SVGAGI. The CDR3 is CASGLDSGLAGETSYNEQFF. DNA for the CDR3: TGTGCCAGCGGCCTCGATTCCGGACTAGCGGGAGAAACATCCTACAATGAGCAGTTCTTC.

The V and J genes are TRBV19 and TRBJ1-5; D not resolved. Trimming shortened V by 7 bases and J by 0 bases, and 16 bases separated the two germline ends. Germline V lookup: CDR1 LNHDA, CDR2 SQIVND (reference sequence). This CDR3 contains 16 residues. The CDR3 DNA is TGTGCCAGTATCAACACCAAGGACCCTAGCAATCAGCCCCAGCATTTT. Amino acids: CASINTKDPSNQPQHF.

This clonotype has a single count. The genes are TRBV4-1 and TRBJ2-1; D is uncertain. Germline CDR1 is MGHRA and CDR2 is YSYEKL. Trimming took off 1 base at V and 9 bases at J, with 13 bases between the two ends. CDR3 length: 14 residues. CDR3 sequence (DNA): TGCGCCAGCAGCCAAGGCCCCGCCAGTCTTGAGCAGTTCTTC. Translation: CASSQGPASLEQFF.

By sample fraction, this clonotype is medium-sized (0.01 to 0.1%). At one boundary the junction diverges from the germline segment, which might be a read error. CDR3 residues: CAWSVGGRVAF. CDR3 DNA sequence: TGTGCCTGGAGTGTAGGCGGGAGGGTGGCCTTC. V gene TRBV30 combines with J gene TRBJ2-7; 9 bases fit TRBD2. The CDR3 is 11 amino acids. The germline CDR1 and CDR2 sequences are GTSNPN and SVGIG (reference sequence).

The chain carries TRBV6-1 and TRBJ1-1; the D gene is possibly TRBD1 (6 bases). The V gene lost 7 bases and the J gene lost 5 bases, with 23 bases spanning the gap. The CDR3 has 16 residues. Germline CDR1 MNHNS, CDR2 SASEGT. The CDR3 DNA reads as TGTGCCAGCATGGTATCGGGGGGGGGGCTCGGTACTGAAGCTTTCTTT. It yields the protein CASMVSGGGLGTEAFF.

CDR3 nucleotide sequence: TGTGCCAGTACCCGGACAGGCTTCGTCCCTGCAACTAATGAAAAACTGTTTTTT. Its translation: CASTRTGFVPATNEKLFF. The genes are TRBV19 and TRBJ1-4, with 7 bases matching TRBD1. V lost 7 bases to trimming and J lost 0 bases; unmatched junction nucleotides: 14. CDR3 length equals 18 residues. In germline, CDR1 is LNHDA, CDR2 SQIVND (reference sequence).

This clonotype was seen at least ten times. This rearrangement joins TRBV7-9 to TRBJ2-7, with 8 bases identical to TRBD2. With 3 bases clipped from V and 7 bases from J, the junction kept 8 bases outside the gene matches. In germline, CDR1 is SEHNR, CDR2 FQNEAQ (reference sequence). The CDR3 is 14 residues long. CDR3 nucleotides: TGTGCCAGCAGCTTTTCTAGCGGGCCTAGTGAGCAGTACTTC. This codes for CASSFSSGPSEQYF.

This clonotype was seen a few times. The chain couples TRBV7-9 to TRBJ2-5, with a weak D call TRBD1 (5 bases). V shed 1 base and J shed 2 bases, with 8 bases lying between them. This CDR3 is 14 amino acids long. Germline lookup yields CDR1 SEHNR and CDR2 FQNEAQ (reference sequence). The CDR3 region has the DNA TGTGCCAGCAGCTTAGAGACAGCGCAAGAGACCCAGTACTTC. Amino acid sequence: CASSLETAQETQYF.